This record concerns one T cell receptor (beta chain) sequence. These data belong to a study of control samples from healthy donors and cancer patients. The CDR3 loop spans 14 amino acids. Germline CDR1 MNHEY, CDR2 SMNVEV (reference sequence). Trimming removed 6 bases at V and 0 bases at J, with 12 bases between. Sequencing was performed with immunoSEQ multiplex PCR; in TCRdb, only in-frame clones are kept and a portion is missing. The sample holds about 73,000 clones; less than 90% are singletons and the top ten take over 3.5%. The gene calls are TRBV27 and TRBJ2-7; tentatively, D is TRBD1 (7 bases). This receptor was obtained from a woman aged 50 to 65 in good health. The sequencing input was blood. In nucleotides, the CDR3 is TGTGCCAGCAGCCGGGGGACAGCCTCCTACGAGCAGTACTTC. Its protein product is CASSRGTASYEQYF.